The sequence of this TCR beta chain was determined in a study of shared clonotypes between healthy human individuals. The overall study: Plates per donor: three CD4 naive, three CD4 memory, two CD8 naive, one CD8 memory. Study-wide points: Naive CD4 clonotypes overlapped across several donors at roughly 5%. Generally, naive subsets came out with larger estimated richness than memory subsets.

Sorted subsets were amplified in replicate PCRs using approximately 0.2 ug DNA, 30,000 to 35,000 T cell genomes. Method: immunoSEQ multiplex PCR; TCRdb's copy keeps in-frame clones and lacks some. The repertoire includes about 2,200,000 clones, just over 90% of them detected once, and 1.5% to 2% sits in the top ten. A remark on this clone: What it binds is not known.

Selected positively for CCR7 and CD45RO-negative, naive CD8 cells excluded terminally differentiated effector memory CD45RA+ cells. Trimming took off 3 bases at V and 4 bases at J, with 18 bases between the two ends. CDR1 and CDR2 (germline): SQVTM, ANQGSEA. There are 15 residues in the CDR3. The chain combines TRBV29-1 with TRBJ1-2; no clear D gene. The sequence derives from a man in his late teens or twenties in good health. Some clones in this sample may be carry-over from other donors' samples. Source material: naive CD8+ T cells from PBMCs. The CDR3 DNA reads TGCAGCGTTGATGGGTCGGACCATCACCTCTATGGCTACACCTTC. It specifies CSVDGSDHHLYGYTF.